This T cell receptor beta chain is from a study of cytomegalovirus exposure and HLA in healthy donors. Study outcomes and limitations: A link between a missense DCLRE1C variant and TCR beta V- and J-gene trimming emerged from a later analysis. Among CMV-associated TCR beta chains, most appeared HLA-restricted in a later analysis. Later analysis revealed greater clonal expansion in HLA-associated TCR beta chains than in equally common others.

Amplification used 60 Vbeta primers and 13 Jbeta primers. Assay used: immunoSEQ multiplex PCR; TCRdb lists only in-frame clones, some missing. The sample table includes roughly 120,000 clones. In the case of this clone: The antigen is not known.

Sequences were obtained from PBMCs. This receptor was obtained from a man between 35 and 55 years old in good health and CMV-seropositive.

Written as DNA, the CDR3 is TGTGCCAGCAGTTTCGTAGCGGACAATGAGCAGTTCTTC. It codes for CASSFVADNEQFF. This rearrangement joins TRBV28 to TRBJ2-1; tentative D call: TRBD2 (6 bases). Germline V gene data show CDR1 as MDHEN and CDR2 as SYDVKM. The CDR3 totals 13 residues. Trimming took off 3 bases at V and 5 bases at J, with 8 bases between the two ends.